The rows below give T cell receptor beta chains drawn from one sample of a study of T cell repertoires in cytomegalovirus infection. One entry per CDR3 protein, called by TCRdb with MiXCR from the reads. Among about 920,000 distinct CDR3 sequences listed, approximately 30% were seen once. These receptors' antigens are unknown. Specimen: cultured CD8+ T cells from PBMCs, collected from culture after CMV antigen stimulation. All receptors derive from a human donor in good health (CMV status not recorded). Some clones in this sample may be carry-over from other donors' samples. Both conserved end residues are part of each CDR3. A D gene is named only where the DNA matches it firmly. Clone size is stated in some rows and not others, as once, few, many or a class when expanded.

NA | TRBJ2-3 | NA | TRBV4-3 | CASSQDVEQGPDTQYF | TGCGCCAGCAGCCAAGACGTGGAGCAGGGACCAGATACGCAGTATTTT
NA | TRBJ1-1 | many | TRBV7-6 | CASSLEAPANTEAFF | TGTGCCAGCAGCTTAGAAGCACCGGCCAACACTGAAGCTTTCTTT
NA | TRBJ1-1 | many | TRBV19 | CASSTAWGAEAFF | TGTGCCAGTAGTACCGCATGGGGGGCCGAAGCTTTCTTT
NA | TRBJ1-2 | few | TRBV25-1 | CASSEVRLGGYTF | TGTGCCAGCAGTGAAGTAAGGCTAGGAGGCTACACCTTC
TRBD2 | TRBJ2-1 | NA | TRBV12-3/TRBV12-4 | CASSLSGTNWDEQFF | TGTGCCAGCAGTCTAAGCGGGACCAACTGGGATGAGCAGTTCTTC
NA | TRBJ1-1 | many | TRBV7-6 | CASSPRVMNTEAFF | TGTGCCAGCAGCCCCAGGGTCATGAACACTGAAGCTTTCTTT
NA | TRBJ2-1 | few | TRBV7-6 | CASSLGRNWGNEQFF | TGTGCCAGCAGCTTAGGACGAAACTGGGGAAATGAGCAGTTCTTC
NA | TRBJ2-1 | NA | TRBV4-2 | CASSQGAYDEQFF | TGTGCCAGCAGCCAGGGGGCATATGATGAGCAGTTCTTC
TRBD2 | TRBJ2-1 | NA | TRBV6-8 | CASSYSGPGGGNEQFF | TGTGCCAGCAGTTACTCGGGGCCGGGGGGGGGCAATGAGCAGTTCTTC
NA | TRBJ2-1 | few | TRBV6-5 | CAIGRNPNDEQFF | TGTGCCATCGGACGTAACCCTAACGATGAGCAGTTCTTC
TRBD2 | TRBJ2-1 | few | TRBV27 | CASSLWLAGGPLEQFF | TGTGCCAGCAGTTTATGGCTAGCGGGGGGGCCTCTTGAGCAGTTCTTC
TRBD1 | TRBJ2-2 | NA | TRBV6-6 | CASSYGGQILRGGELFF | TGTGCCAGCAGTTACGGGGGACAGATTTTAAGGGGCGGGGAGCTGTTTTTT
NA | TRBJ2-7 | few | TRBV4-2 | CASSHAGDGDEQYF | TGTGCCAGCAGCCATGCCGGGGATGGGGACGAGCAGTACTTC
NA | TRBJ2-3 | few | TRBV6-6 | CASSYPTRDTQYF | TGTGCCAGCAGTTACCCTACTCGAGATACGCAGTATTTT
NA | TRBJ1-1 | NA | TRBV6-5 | CASTGAPNTEAFF | TGTGCCAGCACCGGAGCCCCTAACACTGAAGCTTTCTTT
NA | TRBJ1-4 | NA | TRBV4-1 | CASSQRSKGATNEELFF | TGTGCCAGCAGCCAGAGGTCGAAGGGTGCAACTAATGAAGAACTGTTTTTT
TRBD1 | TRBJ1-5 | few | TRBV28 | CASSLLAGGGGQPQHF | TGTGCCAGCAGTTTATTAGCAGGGGGCGGGGGTCAGCCCCAGCATTTT
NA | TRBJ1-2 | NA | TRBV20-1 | CSARALAPTRGPFYGYTF | TGCAGTGCTAGAGCCCTTGCCCCGACACGGGGGCCCTTCTATGGCTACACCTTC
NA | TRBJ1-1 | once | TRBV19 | CASSLRGATANTEAFF | TGTGCCAGTAGTTTGAGGGGGGCGACCGCGAACACTGAAGCTTTCTTT
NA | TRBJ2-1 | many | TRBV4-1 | CASSQPKPNNEQFF | TGCGCCAGCAGCCAACCTAAACCGAACAATGAGCAGTTCTTC
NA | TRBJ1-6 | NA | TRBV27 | CASNPGTPYNSPLHF | TGTGCCAGCAACCCCGGGACACCTTATAATTCACCCCTCCACTTT
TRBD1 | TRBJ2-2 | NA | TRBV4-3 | CASSQIQGQTNTGELFF | TGCGCCAGCAGCCAAATCCAGGGACAGACAAACACCGGGGAGCTGTTTTTT
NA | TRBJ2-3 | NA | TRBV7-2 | CASSFVNTDTQYF | TGTGCCAGCAGCTTCGTCAACACAGATACGCAGTATTTT
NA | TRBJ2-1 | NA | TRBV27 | CASSPPSGLLPNNEQFF | TGTGCCAGCAGTCCCCCCTCCGGACTTCTCCCCAACAATGAGCAGTTCTTC
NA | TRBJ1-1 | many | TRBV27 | CASSLKPGSEAFF | TGTGCCAGCAGTTTAAAACCAGGGAGTGAAGCTTTCTTT
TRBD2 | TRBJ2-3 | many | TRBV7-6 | CASSTSRTSGDTDTQYF | TGTGCCAGCAGCACAAGCCGGACTAGCGGTGACACAGATACGCAGTATTTT
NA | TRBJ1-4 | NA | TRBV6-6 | CASSRTVPNEKLFF | TGTGCCAGCAGTCGGACAGTACCTAATGAAAAACTGTTTTTT
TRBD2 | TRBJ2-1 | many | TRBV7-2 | CASSLEGGLAGGNDNEQFF | TGTGCCAGCAGCTTAGAAGGGGGGCTAGCGGGGGGAAATGACAATGAGCAGTTCTTC
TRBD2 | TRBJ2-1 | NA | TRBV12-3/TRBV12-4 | CASSSGTSGGPFF | TGTGCCAGCAGTTCCGGGACTAGCGGGGGACCGTTCTTC
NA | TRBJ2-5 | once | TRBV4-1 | CASSHPDQETQYF | TGCGCCAGCAGCCATCCGGACCAAGAGACCCAGTACTTC
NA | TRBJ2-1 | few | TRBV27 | CASKKEGGSNNEQFF | TGTGCCAGCAAGAAGGAGGGGGGCAGTAACAATGAGCAGTTCTTC
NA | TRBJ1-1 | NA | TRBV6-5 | CASGWVTEAFF | TGTGCCAGCGGGTGGGTCACTGAAGCTTTCTTT
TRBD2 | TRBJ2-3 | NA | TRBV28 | CASSLYASGDEDTQYF | TGTGCCAGCAGTTTATATGCTAGCGGGGATGAAGATACGCAGTATTTT
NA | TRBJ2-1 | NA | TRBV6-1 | CASSEQFF | TGTGCCAGCAGCGAGCAGTTCTTC
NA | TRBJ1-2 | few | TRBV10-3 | CASTGTDGYTF | TGTGCCAGCACCGGGACTGACGGCTACACCTTC
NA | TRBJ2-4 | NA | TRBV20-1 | CSATGRWDIQYF | TGCAGTGCCACGGGACGGTGGGACATTCAGTACTTC
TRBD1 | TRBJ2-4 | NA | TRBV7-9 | CASSLGDRIQYF | TGTGCCAGCAGCTTAGGGGACAGGATTCAGTACTTC
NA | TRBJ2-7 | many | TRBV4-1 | CASSQDGGLSYEQYF | TGCGCCAGCAGCCAAGATGGAGGCTTGAGCTACGAGCAGTACTTC
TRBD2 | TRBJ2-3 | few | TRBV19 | CASSLLATWLDTQYF | TGTGCCAGTAGCCTACTAGCGACCTGGCTGGATACGCAGTATTTT
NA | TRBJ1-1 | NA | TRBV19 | CASKLNTEAFF | TGTGCCAGTAAACTGAACACTGAAGCTTTCTTT
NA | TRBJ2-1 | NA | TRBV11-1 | CASSPAVRLSSYNEQFF | TGTGCCAGCAGTCCGGCGGTCCGACTGAGCTCCTACAATGAGCAGTTCTTC
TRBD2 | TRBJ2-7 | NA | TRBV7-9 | CASSTTSGGALDEQYF | TGTGCCAGCAGCACGACTAGCGGGGGGGCTCTAGACGAGCAGTACTTC
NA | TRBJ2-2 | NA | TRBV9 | CASRLGSGAGELFF | TGTGCCAGCAGACTTGGGAGTGGGGCCGGGGAGCTGTTTTTT
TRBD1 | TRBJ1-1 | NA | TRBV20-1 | CSASVVGTGGTEAFF | TGCAGTGCTAGTGTCGTCGGGACAGGGGGCACTGAAGCTTTCTTT
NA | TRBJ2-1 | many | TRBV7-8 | CASSLRTSNSYNEQFF | TGTGCCAGCAGCTTAAGAACTAGTAACTCCTACAATGAGCAGTTCTTC
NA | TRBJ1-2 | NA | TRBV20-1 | CSARVDPGPANYGYTF | TGCAGTGCTAGAGTTGATCCAGGTCCAGCTAACTATGGCTACACCTTC